This T cell receptor (beta chain) was observed in a study of T-cell memory formation after mild COVID-19. On the study more broadly: TCR clusters were mostly donor specific. Study observations and caveats: Contracting CD4+ clones lay largely in CM and EM, with CD8+ ones residing in EMRA. Cross-reactive memory apparently joined, as some responding clones appeared in pre-infection memory.

Libraries for TCRalpha and TCRbeta carried sample barcodes and unique molecular identifiers via 5'RACE. Each CDR3 protein gets one entry after TCRdb re-called the 5' RACE reads with MiXCR. The sample has about 500,000 distinct CDR3 sequences; around 21% are singletons. Germline CDR1 reads SGHDN; CDR2 reads FVKESK. The CDR3 is 13 residues long. Trimming stripped 0 bases from V and 4 bases from J, with 6 bases between. This clonotype was picked up a small number of times. Its specificity is unknown. The sequencing input was PBMCs or a T cell subset sorted from them (not recorded which). The sequence derives from an adult woman who had mild COVID-19 (a few samples of this study predate the infection). Cell type and time point are not known. This rearrangement joins TRBV14 to TRBJ1-1; D is unclear. The CDR3 DNA is TGTGCCAGCAGCCAAGATACGGGCACTGAAGCTTTCTTT. Translated, it gives CASSQDTGTEAFF. The entire variable domain, with the rest obtained from reference TRBV14 and TRBJ1-1, is as follows: EAGVTQFPSHSVIEKGQTVTLRCDPISGHDNLYWYRRVMGKEIKFLLHFVKESKQDESGMPNNRFLAERTGGTYSTLKVQPAELEDSGVYFCASSQDTGTEAFFGQGTRLTVV.